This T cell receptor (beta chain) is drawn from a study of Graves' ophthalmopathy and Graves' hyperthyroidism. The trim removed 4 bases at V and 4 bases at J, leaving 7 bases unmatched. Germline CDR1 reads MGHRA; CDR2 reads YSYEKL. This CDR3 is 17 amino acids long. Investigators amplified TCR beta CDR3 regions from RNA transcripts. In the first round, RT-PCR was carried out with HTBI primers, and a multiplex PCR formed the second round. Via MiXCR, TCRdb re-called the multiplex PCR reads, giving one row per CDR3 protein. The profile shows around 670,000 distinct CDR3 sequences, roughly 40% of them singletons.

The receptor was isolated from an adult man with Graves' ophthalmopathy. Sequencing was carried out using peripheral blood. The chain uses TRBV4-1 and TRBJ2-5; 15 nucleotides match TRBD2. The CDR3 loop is CASSRGTSGRQRETQYF. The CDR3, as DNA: TGCGCCAGCAGCCGCGGGACTAGCGGGAGGCAGAGAGAGACCCAGTACTTC.